This T cell receptor (beta chain) was obtained from a study of regulatory T cells in long-lasting Graves disease. Relying on iRepertoire HTBI primers and Arm-PCR of CDR3 regions, the team built TCR beta libraries. In TCRdb, the multiplex PCR reads were re-called with MiXCR into one record per CDR3 protein. The data contain 450,000 to 700,000 distinct CDR3 sequences, roughly 13% of them singletons. There are many counts of this clonotype. Time point indicated: newly diagnosed GD, antithyroid drugs for less than 3 months. Following extraction of RNA from PBMCs, that RNA was used to make the TCR library. This CDR3 is 15 amino acids long. The V gene end was trimmed by 0 bases and the J gene end by 3 bases; junction bases not matched to a gene: 5. A further study also used this sample, focusing on T cells in Graves' hyperthyroidism and ophthalmopathy. According to that study: HTBI primers drove first-round RT-PCR of the TCR CDR3.

V and J are TRBV12-3 or TRBV12-4 and TRBJ2-7; 7 nucleotides align to TRBD1. The sequencing used peripheral blood mononuclear cells (PBMCs), collected at new diagnosis, from a patient treated with antithyroid drugs. This TCR was recovered from a young man with Graves disease. The CDR3 nucleotides read TGTGCCAGCAGTTTAGCCGGGACAGCGAGCTACGAGCAGTACTTC. This encodes CASSLAGTASYEQYF.